Listed below are T cell receptor beta chains from one sample, sequenced in a study of T cells after yellow fever vaccination. TCRdb independently ran MiXCR on the 5' RACE reads; one entry per CDR3 protein. The table records roughly 180,000 distinct CDR3 sequences, approximately 6% of them present only once. Sequenced here: CD4+ T cells sorted from PBMCs, sampled on the day of the first yellow fever vaccination. The receptors were gathered from a man between 18 and 35 years old who received the YFV17D yellow fever vaccine. Each CDR3 is given with its conserved first and last residue. The D gene is left open where the match is weak. Only part of the rows carry a size: once, few, many, or a class if the clone is expanded.

abundance: .
j_gene: TRBJ2-2
d_gene: .
v_gene: TRBV3-1
CDR3nt: TGTGCCAGCAGCCAAGTTACGGGCACCGGGGAGCTGTTTTTT
CDR3aa: CASSQVTGTGELFF

abundance: .
j_gene: TRBJ2-1
d_gene: .
v_gene: TRBV12-3/TRBV12-4
CDR3nt: TGTGCCAGCAGTCGCCCCCCCCCCGGGGCTGAGCAGTTCTTC
CDR3aa: CASSRPPPGAEQFF

abundance: many
j_gene: TRBJ2-7
d_gene: .
v_gene: TRBV7-9
CDR3nt: TGTGCCAGCAGTTGGACCCAGTCCTACGAGCAGTACTTC
CDR3aa: CASSWTQSYEQYF

abundance: many
j_gene: TRBJ2-1
d_gene: TRBD2
v_gene: TRBV5-1
CDR3nt: TGCGCCAGCTCATCTGGGGGGGGTGCCTACAATGAGCAGTTCTTC
CDR3aa: CASSSGGGAYNEQFF

abundance: many
j_gene: TRBJ1-5
d_gene: .
v_gene: TRBV12-3/TRBV12-4
CDR3nt: TGTGCCAGCAGGAGGAGAAGAGGGGCGAATCAGCCCCAGCATTTT
CDR3aa: CASRRRRGANQPQHF

abundance: .
j_gene: TRBJ1-2
d_gene: TRBD1
v_gene: TRBV7-2
CDR3nt: TGTGCCAGCAGCTTACGGACAGGAAACATCTATGGCTACACCTTC
CDR3aa: CASSLRTGNIYGYTF

abundance: few
j_gene: TRBJ2-6
d_gene: .
v_gene: TRBV28
CDR3nt: TGTGCCAGCAGGACACGGTCTGGGGCCAACGTCCTGACTTTC
CDR3aa: CASRTRSGANVLTF

abundance: few
j_gene: TRBJ2-7
d_gene: .
v_gene: TRBV10-3
CDR3nt: TGTGCCATCACCAGGGACAACTCCTACGAGCAGTACTTC
CDR3aa: CAITRDNSYEQYF

abundance: few
j_gene: TRBJ2-5
d_gene: .
v_gene: TRBV6-1
CDR3nt: TGTGCCAGCAGACCTAGCTTTTACCAAGAGACCCAGTACTTC
CDR3aa: CASRPSFYQETQYF

abundance: few
j_gene: TRBJ1-5
d_gene: .
v_gene: TRBV7-2
CDR3nt: TGTGCCAGCAGCTTAAGGTTTAGCAATCAGCCCCAGCATTTT
CDR3aa: CASSLRFSNQPQHF

abundance: many
j_gene: TRBJ2-5
d_gene: .
v_gene: TRBV20-1
CDR3nt: TGCAGTGCTAGTGAACGGGCAGAGACCCAGTACTTC
CDR3aa: CSASERAETQYF

abundance: many
j_gene: TRBJ2-3
d_gene: TRBD2
v_gene: TRBV7-2
CDR3nt: TGTGCCAGCATCGGAGGTTGGGGGGGGGCAGATACGCAGTATTTT
CDR3aa: CASIGGWGGADTQYF

abundance: many
j_gene: TRBJ1-4
d_gene: .
v_gene: TRBV12-3/TRBV12-4
CDR3nt: TGTGCCAGCAAAGGGGGATGGAATGAAAAACTGTTTTTT
CDR3aa: CASKGGWNEKLFF

abundance: few
j_gene: TRBJ1-1
d_gene: TRBD1
v_gene: TRBV7-9
CDR3nt: TGTGCCAGCACCATGACAGGGGCCACTGAAGCTTTCTTT
CDR3aa: CASTMTGATEAFF

abundance: .
j_gene: TRBJ2-7
d_gene: TRBD1
v_gene: TRBV4-3
CDR3nt: TGCGCCAGCAGCCAAGGGACCGCGGGACAGGGGGCCTACGAGCAGTACTTC
CDR3aa: CASSQGTAGQGAYEQYF

abundance: many
j_gene: TRBJ1-2
d_gene: .
v_gene: TRBV12-3/TRBV12-4
CDR3nt: TGTGCCAGCAGTTTGGGATCAGACCAGATCCACACCTTC
CDR3aa: CASSLGSDQIHTF

abundance: few
j_gene: TRBJ1-5
d_gene: .
v_gene: TRBV29-1
CDR3nt: TGCAGCGCCAGAGAGGCAAACGGGGAGGATCAGCCCCAGCATTTT
CDR3aa: CSAREANGEDQPQHF

abundance: many
j_gene: TRBJ2-3
d_gene: TRBD2
v_gene: TRBV4-3
CDR3nt: TGCGCCAGCAGCCATCGTACTAGCGGGGGGGCGCCAGATACGCAGTATTTT
CDR3aa: CASSHRTSGGAPDTQYF

abundance: many
j_gene: TRBJ2-5
d_gene: .
v_gene: TRBV20-1
CDR3nt: TGCAGTGCTAGTCGGCAGGGATTAGGGGCGACCCAGTACTTC
CDR3aa: CSASRQGLGATQYF

abundance: many
j_gene: TRBJ2-5
d_gene: .
v_gene: TRBV20-1
CDR3nt: TGCAGTGCTAGGGGGGGAAACGAGGGAAGGACCCAGTACTTC
CDR3aa: CSARGGNEGRTQYF

abundance: .
j_gene: TRBJ2-5
d_gene: .
v_gene: TRBV24-1
CDR3nt: TGTGCCACCAGTGATCCGAGGCGGGAGACCCAGTACTTC
CDR3aa: CATSDPRRETQYF

abundance: few
j_gene: TRBJ1-4
d_gene: TRBD1
v_gene: TRBV5-1
CDR3nt: TGCGCCAGCAGCCAACTTACAGGGGAGGGTGAAAAACTGTTTTTT
CDR3aa: CASSQLTGEGEKLFF

abundance: few
j_gene: TRBJ1-5
d_gene: .
v_gene: TRBV7-2
CDR3nt: TGTGCCAGCAGCTTAGCAGGGGCCCGCAATCAGCCCCAGCATTTT
CDR3aa: CASSLAGARNQPQHF

abundance: .
j_gene: TRBJ2-7
d_gene: .
v_gene: TRBV7-9
CDR3nt: TGTGCCAGCAGCCTCAAGCAGGGTAACTCCTACGAGCAGTACTTC
CDR3aa: CASSLKQGNSYEQYF

abundance: many
j_gene: TRBJ2-5
d_gene: .
v_gene: TRBV20-1
CDR3nt: TGCAGTGCTATCGGCCCGACTCAAGAGACCCAGTACTTC
CDR3aa: CSAIGPTQETQYF

abundance: few
j_gene: TRBJ2-2
d_gene: .
v_gene: TRBV4-3
CDR3nt: TGCGCCAGCAGCCAAGATCTGGGTGGGGAAGGCGGGGAGCTGTTTTTT
CDR3aa: CASSQDLGGEGGELFF

abundance: many
j_gene: TRBJ2-7
d_gene: .
v_gene: TRBV20-1
CDR3nt: TGCAGTGCTTTGGGAAAGTACTTC
CDR3aa: CSALGKYF

abundance: few
j_gene: TRBJ1-1
d_gene: .
v_gene: TRBV6-5
CDR3nt: TGTGCCAGCAGTTACGTCGACGGGAACACTGAAGCTTTCTTT
CDR3aa: CASSYVDGNTEAFF

abundance: few
j_gene: TRBJ2-6
d_gene: .
v_gene: TRBV20-1
CDR3nt: TGCAGTGCTAGCAGAAGCTCTGGGGCCAACGTCCTGACTTTC
CDR3aa: CSASRSSGANVLTF

abundance: .
j_gene: TRBJ2-1
d_gene: .
v_gene: TRBV11-1
CDR3nt: TGTGCCAGCAGCTCGAGGGGGGACTTCTACAATGAGCAGTTCTTC
CDR3aa: CASSSRGDFYNEQFF

abundance: few
j_gene: TRBJ1-2
d_gene: .
v_gene: TRBV20-1
CDR3nt: TGCAGTGCTGCGGGACTCGGGGGAGACTATGGCTACACCTTC
CDR3aa: CSAAGLGGDYGYTF

abundance: .
j_gene: TRBJ1-5
d_gene: TRBD1
v_gene: TRBV10-2
CDR3nt: TGCGCCAGCCTAGACAGGGTGTGGGATCAGCCCCAGCATTTT
CDR3aa: CASLDRVWDQPQHF

abundance: many
j_gene: TRBJ2-2
d_gene: .
v_gene: TRBV5-1
CDR3nt: TGCGCCAGCAGTGATTATGGCGGGGAGCTGTTTTTT
CDR3aa: CASSDYGGELFF

abundance: many
j_gene: TRBJ2-3
d_gene: TRBD1
v_gene: TRBV7-3
CDR3nt: TGTGCCAGCAGTTTCACAGGGGGTACGCAGTATTTT
CDR3aa: CASSFTGGTQYF

abundance: many
j_gene: TRBJ2-2
d_gene: .
v_gene: TRBV2
CDR3nt: TGTGCCAGCAGCGGACTGCCCCCCGGGGAGCTGTTTTTT
CDR3aa: CASSGLPPGELFF

abundance: many
j_gene: TRBJ1-1
d_gene: .
v_gene: TRBV9
CDR3nt: TGTGCCAGCAGCGGAGAACCACATATGAACACTGAAGCTTTCTTT
CDR3aa: CASSGEPHMNTEAFF

abundance: many
j_gene: TRBJ2-7
d_gene: .
v_gene: TRBV5-1
CDR3nt: TGCGCCAGCAGCTGGGACACAACCACGGGCGAGCAGTACTTC
CDR3aa: CASSWDTTTGEQYF

abundance: many
j_gene: TRBJ1-4
d_gene: TRBD1
v_gene: TRBV5-1
CDR3nt: TGCGCCAGCACGTGGGGACAGCTTAATGAAAAACTGTTTTTT
CDR3aa: CASTWGQLNEKLFF

abundance: .
j_gene: TRBJ2-3
d_gene: .
v_gene: TRBV7-2
CDR3nt: TGTGCCAGCAGCTTACCCCTGGGAGTTACGCAGTATTTT
CDR3aa: CASSLPLGVTQYF

abundance: few
j_gene: TRBJ1-2
d_gene: .
v_gene: TRBV20-1
CDR3nt: TGCAGTGCTAGAGCCTCTCCTCGGAGGGGCTACACCTTC
CDR3aa: CSARASPRRGYTF

abundance: many
j_gene: TRBJ2-5
d_gene: TRBD1
v_gene: TRBV12-3/TRBV12-4
CDR3nt: TGTGCCAGCAGATGGGGGACAGGGTTAGGGACCCAGTACTTC
CDR3aa: CASRWGTGLGTQYF

abundance: few
j_gene: TRBJ1-2
d_gene: .
v_gene: TRBV29-1
CDR3nt: TGCAGCGCGAAGGGAACAGAGTCTAACTATGGCTACACCTTC
CDR3aa: CSAKGTESNYGYTF

abundance: many
j_gene: TRBJ1-1
d_gene: TRBD1
v_gene: TRBV5-1
CDR3nt: TGCGCCAGCAGCCCCCCGGACAGGGGTGTCACTGAAGCTTTCTTT
CDR3aa: CASSPPDRGVTEAFF

abundance: few
j_gene: TRBJ2-5
d_gene: .
v_gene: TRBV4-2
CDR3nt: TGTGCCAGCAGCCAAGATGGTAGCGAAGAGACCCAGTACTTC
CDR3aa: CASSQDGSEETQYF

abundance: few
j_gene: TRBJ2-1
d_gene: .
v_gene: TRBV29-1
CDR3nt: TGCAGCGTTGAACTCCGTCTCCTTCTCCCCGAGCAGTTCTTC
CDR3aa: CSVELRLLLPEQFF

abundance: many
j_gene: TRBJ1-1
d_gene: .
v_gene: TRBV5-1
CDR3nt: TGCGCCAGCAGCTTCGTCTTGTCGGGCTCTGAAGCTTTCTTT
CDR3aa: CASSFVLSGSEAFF

abundance: few
j_gene: TRBJ1-1
d_gene: .
v_gene: TRBV7-6
CDR3nt: TGTGCCAGCACCCTTCGGCCTGAGAACACTGAAGCTTTCTTT
CDR3aa: CASTLRPENTEAFF

abundance: many
j_gene: TRBJ2-2
d_gene: TRBD2
v_gene: TRBV5-4
CDR3nt: TGTGCCAGCAGCACCCGACTAGCGGGGGGGCCCGGGGAGCTGTTTTTT
CDR3aa: CASSTRLAGGPGELFF

abundance: many
j_gene: TRBJ2-6
d_gene: .
v_gene: TRBV20-1
CDR3nt: TGCAGTGCTAGAGGTGGCGGGTCCGGGGCCAACGTCCTGACTTTC
CDR3aa: CSARGGGSGANVLTF

abundance: .
j_gene: TRBJ2-7
d_gene: .
v_gene: TRBV5-1
CDR3nt: TGCGCCAGCAGCTCTCAGGGGAGCTCCTACGAGCAGTACTTC
CDR3aa: CASSSQGSSYEQYF

abundance: many
j_gene: TRBJ1-6
d_gene: .
v_gene: TRBV4-2
CDR3nt: TGTGCCAGCAGCCAAGGTGGGCCAGAGGGTTCACCCCTCCACTTT
CDR3aa: CASSQGGPEGSPLHF

abundance: few
j_gene: TRBJ2-7
d_gene: .
v_gene: TRBV6-2/TRBV6-3
CDR3nt: TGTGCCAGCAGCCAGGTCGGGAACGAGCAGTACTTC
CDR3aa: CASSQVGNEQYF

abundance: many
j_gene: TRBJ2-7
d_gene: TRBD2
v_gene: TRBV19
CDR3nt: TGTGCCAGCCAGACAAGTAGCGGGGGTTCCTACGAGCAGTACTTC
CDR3aa: CASQTSSGGSYEQYF

abundance: .
j_gene: TRBJ1-6
d_gene: .
v_gene: TRBV7-2
CDR3nt: TGTGCCAGCAGCTTAGTGTGGTCACCCCTCCACTTT
CDR3aa: CASSLVWSPLHF

abundance: .
j_gene: TRBJ1-2
d_gene: .
v_gene: TRBV28
CDR3nt: TGTGCCAGCAGCTTACTTGGGACTGCGAACTATGGCTACACCTTC
CDR3aa: CASSLLGTANYGYTF